These 19 T cell receptor beta chains were all obtained from the same sample, sequenced in a study of tumor-infiltrating lymphocytes in primary liver carcinoma. RNA was extracted from whole blood without cell sorting, alongside germline DNA. The authors made TCR beta cDNA from about 500 ng total RNA with a constant-region primer. Three nested multiplex PCR rounds of slightly modified ARM-PCR generated TCR beta libraries. TRBV1-TRBV30 forward and Cbeta reverse primers drove the first two roughly 10-cycle rounds. TCRdb itself ran the multiplex PCR reads through MiXCR, one entry per CDR3 protein. The top ten clones hold less than 75% of a sample with about 180,000 distinct CDR3 sequences, approximately 60% of them seen once. The sequenced sample consisted of peripheral blood. These receptors came from a man in his forties with primary liver carcinoma and hepatitis B virus infection.

This clonotype was recorded a few times. J is TRBJ2-7 and V is TRBV6-5, with 11 bases matching TRBD2. With V trimmed by 4 bases and J by 4 bases, 9 bases remained unmatched. The CDR3 contains 16 residues. CDR1 and CDR2 (germline): MNHEY, SVGAGI. CDR3 residues: CASSSEETSGKYEQYF. DNA for the CDR3: TGTGCCAGCAGTTCTGAGGAGACTAGCGGGAAATACGAGCAGTACTTC.

As to this clonotype: It is likely a read error, because the conserved phenylalanine at the end of the CDR3 is missing. The chain carries TRBV12-3 or TRBV12-4 and TRBJ1-5; a possible D gene is TRBD1 (5 bases). Trimming took off 5 bases at V and 10 bases at J, with 15 bases between the two ends. CDR3 size: 13 residues. CDR3 loop: CASSGGYWQPQHL. CDR3 coding DNA: TGTGCCAGCAGTGGGGGGTATTGGCAACCCCAGCATCTT.

In regard to this clonotype: The germline gene is not matched at one end of the junction; a read error may be the cause. This chain connects TRBV11-2 to TRBJ2-7; TRBD2 matches 8 bases. CDR1 is SGHAT and CDR2 is FQNNGV in the germline V gene. The CDR3 runs to 16 residues. The CDR3 DNA follows: TGTGCCAGCAGTTTAACACCTAGCGGGCGCTCCCACGAGCAGTACTTC. Protein sequence: CASSLTPSGRSHEQYF.

The chain joins TRBV7-2 to TRBJ2-4; a weak D match, TRBD1 (5 bases). CDR1 and CDR2 (germline): SGHTA, FQGNSA. The CDR3 totals 15 residues. Deletions cut 3 bases from V and 0 bases from J, with 9 bases between. The CDR3 DNA follows: TGTGCCAGCAGCTTCGAGACAGTAGCCAAAAACATTCAGTACTTC. Protein product: CASSFETVAKNIQYF.

This clonotype appeared a few times. The chain recombines TRBV4-1 with TRBJ2-7; no definite D call. The CDR3 extends over 13 amino acids. The V and J ends lost 2 bases and 6 bases respectively, with 11 bases between them. CDR1 is MGHRA, CDR2 YSYEKL, per germline. DNA for the CDR3: TGCGCCAGCAGCCAAAAAGATGGCTTCGAGCAGTACTTC. This gives the protein CASSQKDGFEQYF.

V is TRBV7-6 and J is TRBJ2-1; no clear D gene. Germline CDR1 is SGHVS and CDR2 is FNYEAQ. The CDR3 has 14 residues. Trimming removed 1 base from V and 0 bases from J, with 4 bases in between. This CDR3 reads CASSLDYSYNEQFF. The CDR3 coding sequence is TGTGCCAGCAGCTTAGACTACTCCTACAATGAGCAGTTCTTC.

This clonotype was counted many times. This chain links TRBV11-1 with TRBJ2-2, with a tentative D call TRBD1 (5 bases). The CDR3 runs 17 residues. The germline gives CDR1 SGHAT, CDR2 FQDESV (reference sequence). Trimming pared 5 bases from V and 5 bases from J, leaving 21 bases between. CDR3 nucleotides: TGTGCCAGCAGCGTGGCGAGCAGGGTCTTGAGGACCGGGGAGCTGTTTTTT. Translating gives CASSVASRVLRTGELFF. The full variable domain, with the rest looked up from reference TRBV11-1 and TRBJ2-2, is EAEVAQSPRYKITEKSQAVAFWCDPISGHATLYWYRQILGQGPELLVQFQDESVVDDSQLPKDRFSAERLKGVDSTLKIQPAELGDSAMYLCASSVASRVLRTGELFFGEGSRLTVL.

Many counts were recorded for this clonotype. This chain connects TRBV29-1 to TRBJ1-1; D is unclear. With 4 bases removed from V and 2 bases from J, the gap between germline ends came to 2 bases. Germline CDR1 and CDR2: SQVTM and ANQGSEA. The CDR3 contains 10 residues. CDR3 protein: CSVVNTEAFF. The CDR3 DNA sequence: TGCAGCGTTGTTAACACTGAAGCTTTCTTT.

This clonotype has just a few counts. The chain links TRBV6-1 to TRBJ2-1; 12 bases line up with TRBD2. The CDR3 is 14 residues long. Germline CDR1 and CDR2: MNHNS and SASEGT. Losses at the gene ends were 5 bases for V and 6 bases for J; bases not matched to a gene: 2. The CDR3: CASSLAGGPNEQFF. DNA of the CDR3: TGTGCCAGCAGTCTAGCGGGAGGGCCCAATGAGCAGTTCTTC.

This clonotype was counted at least ten times. The chain combines TRBV11-2 with TRBJ1-1; no clear D. CDR1 is SGHAT, CDR2 FQNNGV, per germline. There are 13 residues in the CDR3. V was pared by 0 bases and J by 7 bases, with 9 bases between. The CDR3 is CASSLDRWGEAFF. The CDR3 DNA follows: TGTGCCAGCAGCTTAGACAGGTGGGGTGAAGCTTTCTTT.

In this sample, this clonotype turned up once. A read error may be the cause here, since a much bigger clone is one base away. This chain joins TRBV29-1 and TRBJ2-7; TRBD2 matches 16 bases. V lost 7 bases, J lost 2 bases, and 5 bases stayed unmatched. Germline V CDR1 and CDR2: SQVTM, ANQGSEA. This CDR3 spans 15 amino acids. CDR3 residues: CSASGTSGRAYEQYV. In nucleotides, the CDR3 is TGCAGCGCTTCCGGGACTAGCGGGAGGGCCTACGAGCAGTACGTC.

The sample holds one count of this clonotype. The chain recombines TRBV12-3 or TRBV12-4 with TRBJ2-1, with TRBD2 identical over 15 bases. V was clipped by 6 bases and J by 0 bases; unmatched bases: 6. The CDR3 covers 18 residues. In DNA form, the CDR3 reads TGTGCCAGCAGCCCCGGGACTAGCGGGAGGAGCTCCTACAATGAGCAGTTCTTC. Its translation: CASSPGTSGRSSYNEQFF.

This clonotype appeared a single time. It may be a read error: a sequence one base away is much more abundant. The chain carries TRBV29-1 and TRBJ2-3, with TRBD2 matching over 7 bases. In germline, CDR1 is SQVTM, CDR2 ANQGSEA. Losses at the gene ends were 7 bases for V and 4 bases for J; bases not matched to a gene: 11. The CDR3 contains 14 residues. This CDR3 reads CSGAGAWVADTQYF. The CDR3 nucleotides read TGCAGCGGGGCGGGAGCTTGGGTCGCAGATACGCAGTATTTT.

This clonotype appeared a few times. V and J are TRBV6-5 and TRBJ2-2; a weak D match, TRBD1 (6 bases). Trimming left V 6 bases short and J 0 bases short, with 17 bases between. Germline CDR1 MNHEY, CDR2 SVGAGI. This CDR3 is 17 amino acids long. CDR3 nucleotide sequence: TGTGCCAGCAGACGCCTCAGGGGACAAACGAACACCGGGGAGCTGTTTTTT. Translation: CASRRLRGQTNTGELFF.

With regard to this clonotype: Since a much larger clone is just one base distant, this may be a read error. This rearrangement joins TRBV5-5 to TRBJ1-6, with 7 bases matching TRBD1. Germline V gene lookup returns CDR1 SGHKS and CDR2 YYEKEE (reference sequence). The CDR3 length is 17 residues. CDR3 in amino acids: CVSSPHRDSSNNSPLHF. In DNA, the CDR3 is TGTGTCAGCAGCCCCCACCGGGACAGCTCCAATAATTCACCCCTCCACTTT.

The chain joins TRBV2 to TRBJ2-3; D is perhaps TRBD2 (6 bases). The CDR3 is 15 residues long. CDR1 is SNHLY and CDR2 is FYNNEI in the germline V gene. Trimming pared 7 bases from V and 0 bases from J, leaving 14 bases between. The CDR3 nucleotides read TGTGCCAGCAATCCCGGGGGTACTAGCACAGATACGCAGTATTTT. Translation gives CASNPGGTSTDTQYF.

Comments on this clonotype: A clone one base away is much larger, so this may be a read error. The chain uses TRBV29-1 and TRBJ1-4; TRBD1 is a possible D gene (6 bases). The CDR3 consists of 13 residues. Germline V gene data show CDR1 as SQVTM and CDR2 as ANQGSEA. The V and J ends lost 4 bases and 7 bases respectively, with 13 bases between them. In DNA form, the CDR3 reads TGCAGCGTTGGGGGGGGGCGCGGTGAAAAACTGTTTTTT. It encodes CSVGGGRGEKLFF. Combining the CDR3 with reference TRBV29-1 and TRBJ1-4 gives the whole variable domain SAVISQKPSRDICQRGTSLTIQCQVDSQVTMMFWYRQQPGQSLTLIATANQGSEATYESGFVIDKFPISRPNLTFSTLTVSNMSPEDSSIYLCSVGGGRGEKLFFGSGTQLSVL.

To note about this clonotype: An end of the junction does not agree with germline; a read error may underlie this. J is TRBJ2-2 and V is TRBV5-1; D gene unclear. Germline CDR1 reads SGHRS; CDR2 reads YFSETQ. This CDR3 has 15 amino acids. CDR3 sequence reads: CAISSTSLITGELFF. In nucleotides, the CDR3 is TGCGCCATCAGCTCCACGTCTTTGATCACCGGGGAGCTGTTTTTT. Full variable domain (missing parts from reference TRBV5-1 and TRBJ2-2): KAGVTQTPRYLIKTRGQQVTLSCSPISGHRSVSWYQQTPGQGLQFLFEYFSETQRNKGNFPGRFSGRQFSNSRSEMNVSTLELGDSALYLCAISSTSLITGELFFGEGSRLTVL.

V is TRBV12-3 or TRBV12-4 and J is TRBJ2-5; tentatively, D is TRBD2 (5 bases). This CDR3 spans 13 amino acids. Between the trimmed V and J ends, which lost 8 bases and 5 bases, there was a span of 15 bases. The CDR3 protein is CASRSDSVETQYF. The CDR3 DNA reads TGTGCCAGCCGATCAGATAGCGTTGAGACCCAGTACTTC.